A selection of T cell receptor beta chains follows, all from one sample in a study of monozygotic twins with inflammatory bowel disease. For each CDR3 protein, TCRdb gives one entry from its re-call of the 5' RACE reads, without DNA. The listing records 150,000 to 200,000 distinct CDR3 sequences. Input material: blood. These receptors originate from a human donor with ulcerative colitis or Crohn's disease, or a healthy co-twin of an affected twin (not recorded which). Both conserved end residues are part of each CDR3.

j_gene,v_gene,CDR3aa
TRBJ2-5,TRBV7-3,CASSAVLEETQYF
TRBJ1-5,TRBV20-1,CSARDIDRGRVRNQPQHF
TRBJ2-7,TRBV28,CASSNGGTKAYEQYF
TRBJ1-3,TRBV20-1,CSASATDRNTIYF
TRBJ2-3,TRBV28,CASSLAGTGGGTDTQYF
TRBJ1-2,TRBV4-3,CASSYSTGGVDGYTF
TRBJ1-1,TRBV28,CASSLAGEINTEAFF
TRBJ2-1,TRBV3-1,CASSQARSSGVNNEQFF
TRBJ2-3,TRBV6-1,CASRNRDKGDTQYF
TRBJ1-2,TRBV9,CASSVGDLYYGYTF
TRBJ2-3,TRBV5-6,CASSWWRALTDTQYF
TRBJ2-7,TRBV28,CASRPRYSGISYEQYF
TRBJ2-5,TRBV5-1,CASSLHEGPQETQYF
TRBJ1-2,TRBV25-1,CASSNGLSGYTF
TRBJ2-1,TRBV5-1,CASSSSIGRGYNEQFF
TRBJ2-1,TRBV6-2/TRBV6-3,CASSYSITRSPGTDSYNEQFF
TRBJ2-7,TRBV7-9,CASSLGEYLYEQYF
TRBJ1-2,TRBV7-9,CASRDLEGNYGYTF
TRBJ2-3,TRBV7-9,CASSITDTQYF
TRBJ1-3,TRBV7-2,CASSGRQGGSGNTIYF
TRBJ1-4,TRBV20-1,CSARKGTGYEKLFF
TRBJ2-3,TRBV5-1,CASSLDGRSTDTQYF
TRBJ2-2,TRBV12-3/TRBV12-4,CASSLLETRGELFF
TRBJ2-7,TRBV7-9,CASSPDSLSYEQYF
TRBJ1-6,TRBV20-1,CSAREGQNRSPLHF
TRBJ2-7,TRBV20-1,CSAPSGSDYEQYF
TRBJ2-7,TRBV7-9,CASSLAGDFSYEQYF